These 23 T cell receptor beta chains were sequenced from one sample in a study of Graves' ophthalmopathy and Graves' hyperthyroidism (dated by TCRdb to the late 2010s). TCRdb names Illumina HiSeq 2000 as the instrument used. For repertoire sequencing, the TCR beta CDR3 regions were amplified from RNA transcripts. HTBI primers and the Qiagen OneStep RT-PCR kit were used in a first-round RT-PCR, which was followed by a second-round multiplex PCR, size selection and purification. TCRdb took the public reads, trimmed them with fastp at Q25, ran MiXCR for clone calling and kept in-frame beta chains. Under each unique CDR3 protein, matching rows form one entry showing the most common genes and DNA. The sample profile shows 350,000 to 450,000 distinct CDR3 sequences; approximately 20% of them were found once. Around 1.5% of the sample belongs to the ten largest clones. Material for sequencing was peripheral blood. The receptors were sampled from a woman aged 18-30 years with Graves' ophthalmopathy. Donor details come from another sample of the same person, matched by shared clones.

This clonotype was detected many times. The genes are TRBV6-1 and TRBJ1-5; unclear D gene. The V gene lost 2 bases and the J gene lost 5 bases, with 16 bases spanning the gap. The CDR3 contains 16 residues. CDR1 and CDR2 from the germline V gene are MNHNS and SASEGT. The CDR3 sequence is CASSEQGNGLDQPQHF. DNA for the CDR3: TGTGCCAGCAGTGAACAAGGGAACGGCCTCGATCAGCCCCAGCATTTT.

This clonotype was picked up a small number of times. This CDR3 reads CASSLGYDYGYTF. The CDR3 bases are TGTGCCAGCAGCCTAGGGTATGACTATGGCTACACCTTC. This chain connects TRBV28 to TRBJ1-2; the D is unclear. The CDR3 totals 13 residues. Germline V gene lookup returns CDR1 MDHEN and CDR2 SYDVKM. V was trimmed by 6 bases and J by 3 bases, leaving 11 bases between them.

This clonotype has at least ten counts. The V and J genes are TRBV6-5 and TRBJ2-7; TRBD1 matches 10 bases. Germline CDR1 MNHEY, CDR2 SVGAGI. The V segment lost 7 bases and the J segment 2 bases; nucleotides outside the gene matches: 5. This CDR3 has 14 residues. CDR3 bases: TGTGCCAGCAACCGGGGACAGGGGACCTACGAGCAGTACTTC. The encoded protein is CASNRGQGTYEQYF.

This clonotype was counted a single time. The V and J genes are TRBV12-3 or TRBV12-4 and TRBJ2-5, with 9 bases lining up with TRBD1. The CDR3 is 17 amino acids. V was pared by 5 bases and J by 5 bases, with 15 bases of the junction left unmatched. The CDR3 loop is CASSPPPGQGSAETQYF. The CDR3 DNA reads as TGTGCCAGCAGTCCGCCTCCGGGACAGGGTTCCGCTGAGACCCAGTACTTC.

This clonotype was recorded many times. The CDR3 is CASSYHQETQYF. The CDR3 nucleotides are TGTGCCAGCAGTTACCACCAAGAGACCCAGTACTTC. V is TRBV6-2 or TRBV6-3 and J is TRBJ2-5; D gene ambiguous. Germline V gives CDR1 MNHEY, CDR2 SVGEGT. Trimming cost V 2 bases and J 0 bases, with 1 base left between them. The CDR3 is made up of 12 amino acids.

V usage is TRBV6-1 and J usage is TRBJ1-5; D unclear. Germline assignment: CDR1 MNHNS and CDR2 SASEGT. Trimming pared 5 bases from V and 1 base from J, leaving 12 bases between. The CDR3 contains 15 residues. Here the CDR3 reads CASSPDNISNQPQHF. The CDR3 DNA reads TGTGCCAGCAGTCCCGACAACATAAGCAATCAGCCCCAGCATTTT.

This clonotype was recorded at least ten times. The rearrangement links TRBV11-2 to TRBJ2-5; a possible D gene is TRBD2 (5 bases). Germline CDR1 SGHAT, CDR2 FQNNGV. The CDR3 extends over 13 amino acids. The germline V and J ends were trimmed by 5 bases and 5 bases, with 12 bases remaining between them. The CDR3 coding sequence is TGTGCCAGCAGCGGGATAACGGGGGAGACCCAGTACTTC. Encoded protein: CASSGITGETQYF. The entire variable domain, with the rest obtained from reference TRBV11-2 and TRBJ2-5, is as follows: EAGVAQSPRYKIIEKRQSVAFWCNPISGHATLYWYQQILGQGPKLLIQFQNNGVVDDSQLPKDRFSAERLKGVDSTLKIQPAKLEDSAVYLCASSGITGETQYFGPGTRLLVL.

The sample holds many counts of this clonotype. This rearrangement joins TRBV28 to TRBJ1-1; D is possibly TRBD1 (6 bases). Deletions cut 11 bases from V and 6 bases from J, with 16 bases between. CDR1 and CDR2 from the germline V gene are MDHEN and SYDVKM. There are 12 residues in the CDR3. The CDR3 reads CAAISGAAEAFF. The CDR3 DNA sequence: TGTGCCGCAATATCAGGGGCGGCTGAAGCTTTCTTT. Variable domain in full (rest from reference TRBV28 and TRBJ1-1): DVKVTQSSRYLVKRTGEKVFLECVQDMDHENMFWYRQDPGLGLRLIYFSYDVKMKEKGDIPEGYSVSREKKERFSLILESASTNQTSMYLCAAISGAAEAFFGQGTRLTVV.

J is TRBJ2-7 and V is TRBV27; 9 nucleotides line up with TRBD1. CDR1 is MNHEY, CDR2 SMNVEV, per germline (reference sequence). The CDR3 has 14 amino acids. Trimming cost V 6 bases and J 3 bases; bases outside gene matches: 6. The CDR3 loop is CASSRTGENYEQYF. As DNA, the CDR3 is TGTGCCAGCAGCCGGACAGGGGAAAACTACGAGCAGTACTTC.

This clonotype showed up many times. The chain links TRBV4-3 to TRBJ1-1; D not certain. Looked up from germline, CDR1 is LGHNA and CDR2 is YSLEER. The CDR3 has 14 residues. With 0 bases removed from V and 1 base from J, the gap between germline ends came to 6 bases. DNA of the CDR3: TGCGCCAGCAGCCAAGATTCCAGGAACACTGAAGCTTTCTTT. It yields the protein CASSQDSRNTEAFF.

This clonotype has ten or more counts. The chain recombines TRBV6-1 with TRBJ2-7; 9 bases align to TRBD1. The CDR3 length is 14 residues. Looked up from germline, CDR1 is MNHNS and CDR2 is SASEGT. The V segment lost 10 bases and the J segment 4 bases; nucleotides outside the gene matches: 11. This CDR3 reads CATGRDRDKYEQYF. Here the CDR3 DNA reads TGTGCCACCGGTCGGGACAGGGATAAGTACGAGCAGTACTTC.

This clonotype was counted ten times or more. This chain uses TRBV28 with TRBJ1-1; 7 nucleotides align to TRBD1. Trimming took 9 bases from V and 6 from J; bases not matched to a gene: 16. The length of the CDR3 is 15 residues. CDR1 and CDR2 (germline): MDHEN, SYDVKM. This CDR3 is CASRPLSRGSPEAFF. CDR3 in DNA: TGTGCCAGTCGCCCCCTGAGCAGGGGGTCCCCTGAAGCTTTCTTT. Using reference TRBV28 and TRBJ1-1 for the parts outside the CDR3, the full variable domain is DVKVTQSSRYLVKRTGEKVFLECVQDMDHENMFWYRQDPGLGLRLIYFSYDVKMKEKGDIPEGYSVSREKKERFSLILESASTNQTSMYLCASRPLSRGSPEAFFGQGTRLTVV.

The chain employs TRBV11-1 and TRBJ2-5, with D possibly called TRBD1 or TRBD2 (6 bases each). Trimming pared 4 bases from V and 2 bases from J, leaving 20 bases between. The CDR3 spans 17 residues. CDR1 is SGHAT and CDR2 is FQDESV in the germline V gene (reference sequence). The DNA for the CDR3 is TGTGCCAGCAGCTCCCGGTCGGGGGCCCTAGGGCAAGAGACCCAGTACTTC. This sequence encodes CASSSRSGALGQETQYF.

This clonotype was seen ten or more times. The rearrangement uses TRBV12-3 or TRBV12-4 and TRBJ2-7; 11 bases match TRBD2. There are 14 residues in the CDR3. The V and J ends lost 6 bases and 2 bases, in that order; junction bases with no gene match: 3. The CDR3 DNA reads TGTGCCAGCAGACTAGCGGGAGCCACCTACGAGCAGTACTTC. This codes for CASRLAGATYEQYF.

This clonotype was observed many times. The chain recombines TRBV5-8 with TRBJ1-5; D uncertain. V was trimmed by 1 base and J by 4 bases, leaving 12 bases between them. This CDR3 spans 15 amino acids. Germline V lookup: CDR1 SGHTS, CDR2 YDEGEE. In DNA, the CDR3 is TGTGCCAGCAGCTTGTACGGGAGGCGTAATCAGCCCCAGCATTTT. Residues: CASSLYGRRNQPQHF. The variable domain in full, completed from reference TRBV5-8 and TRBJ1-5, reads EAGVTQSPTHLIKTRGQQATLRCSPISGHTSVYWYQQALGLGLQFLLWYDEGEERNRGNFPPRFSGRQFPNYSSELNVNALELEDSALYLCASSLYGRRNQPQHFGDGTRLSIL.

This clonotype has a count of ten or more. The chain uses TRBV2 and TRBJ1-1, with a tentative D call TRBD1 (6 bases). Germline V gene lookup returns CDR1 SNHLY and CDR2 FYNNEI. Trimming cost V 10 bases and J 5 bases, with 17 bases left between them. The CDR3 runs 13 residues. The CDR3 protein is CANATGHGTEAFF. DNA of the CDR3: TGTGCCAACGCCACAGGGCACGGAACTGAAGCTTTCTTT.

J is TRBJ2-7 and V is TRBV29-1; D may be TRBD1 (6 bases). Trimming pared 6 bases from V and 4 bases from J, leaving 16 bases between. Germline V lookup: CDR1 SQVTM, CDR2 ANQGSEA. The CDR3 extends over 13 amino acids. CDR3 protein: CSVPGDSGYEQYF. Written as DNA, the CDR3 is TGCAGCGTCCCAGGGGATTCCGGGTACGAGCAGTACTTC.

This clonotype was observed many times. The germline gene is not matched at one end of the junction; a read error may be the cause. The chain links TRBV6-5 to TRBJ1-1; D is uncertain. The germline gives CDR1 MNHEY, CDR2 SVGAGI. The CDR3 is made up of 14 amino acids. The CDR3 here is CTSSYSLGNTEAFF. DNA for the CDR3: TGTACCAGCAGTTACTCGCTAGGGAACACTGAAGCTTTCTTT.

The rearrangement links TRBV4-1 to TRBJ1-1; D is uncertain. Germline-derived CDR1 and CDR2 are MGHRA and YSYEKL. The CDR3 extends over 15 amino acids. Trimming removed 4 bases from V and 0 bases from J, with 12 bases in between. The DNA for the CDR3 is TGCGCCAGCAGCCTCAAAGAACGGATGAACACTGAAGCTTTCTTT. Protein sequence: CASSLKERMNTEAFF.

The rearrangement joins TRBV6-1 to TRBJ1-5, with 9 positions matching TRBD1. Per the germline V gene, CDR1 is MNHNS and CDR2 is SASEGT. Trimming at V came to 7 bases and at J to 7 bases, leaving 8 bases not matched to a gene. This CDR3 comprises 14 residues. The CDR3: CASTGTGQGQPQHF. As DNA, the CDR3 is TGTGCCAGCACCGGGACAGGGCAGGGGCAGCCCCAGCATTTT.

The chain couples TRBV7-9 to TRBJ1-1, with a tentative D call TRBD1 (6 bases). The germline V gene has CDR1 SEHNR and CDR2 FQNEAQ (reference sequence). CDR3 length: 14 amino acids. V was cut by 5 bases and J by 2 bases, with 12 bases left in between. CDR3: CASSLQQGNTEAFF. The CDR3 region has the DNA TGTGCCAGCAGCCTACAACAGGGAAACACTGAAGCTTTCTTT. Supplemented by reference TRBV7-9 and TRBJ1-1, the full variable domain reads DTGVSQNPRHKITKRGQNVTFRCDPISEHNRLYWYRQTLGQGPEFLTYFQNEAQLEKSRLLSDRFSAERPKGSFSTLEIQRTEQGDSAMYLCASSLQQGNTEAFFGQGTRLTVV.

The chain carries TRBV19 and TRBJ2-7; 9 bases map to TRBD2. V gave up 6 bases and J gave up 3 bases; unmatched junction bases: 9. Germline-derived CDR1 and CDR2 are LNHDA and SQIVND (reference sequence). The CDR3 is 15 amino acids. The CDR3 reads CASSHSGSGSYEQYF. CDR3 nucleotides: TGTGCCAGTAGCCATAGCGGGAGCGGGAGCTACGAGCAGTACTTC.

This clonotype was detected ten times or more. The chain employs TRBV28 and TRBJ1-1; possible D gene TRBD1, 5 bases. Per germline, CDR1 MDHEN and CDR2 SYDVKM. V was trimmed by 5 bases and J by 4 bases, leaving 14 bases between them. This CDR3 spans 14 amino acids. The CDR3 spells CASSPSGWTTEAFF. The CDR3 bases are TGTGCCAGCAGTCCTTCAGGGTGGACCACTGAAGCTTTCTTT.